This T cell receptor beta chain was sequenced during a study of memory CD4+ T cells and cytomegalovirus serostatus. The study, taken as a whole, reports: About two fifths of the roughly 160 known CMV-associated TCRbeta sequences appeared in CD4+ memory. Median bootstrapped AUC for CMV status was approximately 0.94 originally, less than 0.93 US-trained. The CMV-associated TCR signature appears largely within the CD4+ memory repertoire.

Notes on this clone: Its antigen is still unknown.

The CDR3 has 13 residues. Germline loops: CDR1 LNHDA, CDR2 SQIVND (reference sequence). The germline V and J ends were trimmed by 6 bases and 4 bases, with 12 bases remaining between them. The sort gate was single viable CD3+CD4+CD8-CD45RO+ cells for memory CD4+ T cells. Authors' analysis steps: After removing out-of-frame reads, 2,204,828 distinct TCRbeta sequences remained. The repertoire was sequenced with immunoSEQ multiplex PCR; TCRdb's copy has only in-frame clones and lacks some. The V and J calls and clone size are taken from that table; D and trimming were inferred from the DNA. The sample has approximately 52,000 clones; around 78% are singletons.

Input material: memory CD4+ T cells from blood. This chain joins TRBV19 and TRBJ1-1, with no clear D. This clonotype was sampled from an adult in good health and CMV-seronegative. The CDR3 DNA follows: TGTGCCAGTAGGCTGGGAGTGGGCACTGAAGCTTTCTTT. It translates to CASRLGVGTEAFF.